This TCR beta chain is drawn from a study of blood T cell repertoires in COVID-19 (dated by TCRdb to the early 2020s). For the wider study: Samples from collaborators originated in the United States, Italy and Spain and spanned both the acute and convalescent phases of COVID-19. The repertoires were released in a freely available public database intended as a resource for research on the immune response to SARS-CoV-2. The material from the prospective study consisted of cDNA or gDNA derived from T cells, B-cell-depleted T cells, or PBMCs. Samples were obtained from the ongoing ImmuneRACE study (first 160 participants) and from some 1,200 subjects provided by 6 global collaborators. Where available, HLA class I and class II types were taken from metadata supplied by the sample provider and were not determined by assay-based typing. Sample metadata almost always included a de-identified subject ID, COVID-19 status, age in years and sex. The dataset comprised deeply sampled blood TCRbeta repertoires from subjects exposed to, actively infected with, or recovered from COVID-19.

Each collaborating institution followed its own protocols to collect whole blood in K2EDTA tubes. For TCRbeta analysis, collaborators shipped samples in one of three forms: frozen whole blood, isolated PBMCs, or DNA extracted from either of those sample types. The investigation overall reported the following: The quantity of clinical and demographic metadata differed by source and by participant and was supplied without curation.

A word on this clone: Which antigen it targets is not known. One base away there is no much larger clone; base qualities are not given.

TCRbeta CDR3 regions were amplified from genomic DNA using the immunoSEQ Assay, a bias-controlled multiplex PCR. Concerning the study's data processing: Nucleated cell counts per sample were estimated from amplification of reference gene primers within the assay. To quantify the absolute abundance of each unique TCRbeta CDR3 rearrangement, sequence reads were collapsed and filtered. For each sample, productive Simpson clonality was calculated by taking the square root of Simpson's diversity index across productive rearrangements. The table was pulled from immuneACCESS by TCRdb, which kept in-frame rearrangements only. Such tables lose some clones; where checked, under half of the loss comes from unresolved V genes, and the rest has no known cause. From that table come the V and J calls and clone size; the DNA was used to work out D and trimming. The sample yields some 200,000 clones; around nine tenths were counted once. Roughly 21% of the sample comes from the top ten.

The junction shows trimming of 5 bases on V and 0 bases on J, and the gene matches do not reach 9 bases of it. Spanning cysteine to phenylalanine, the CDR3 consists of 17 amino acids. The DNA shown is the 51-base CDR3, in frame from base 1. The germline V gene (reference sequence) supplies CDR1 MNHNY and CDR2 SVGAGI. The sequence derives from a man aged 60 to 75 with active or convalescent COVID-19. The chain is assembled from TRBV6-6 and TRBJ2-7, with TRBD1 identical over 11 junction bases. Material for sequencing was peripheral blood. The CDR3 region: CASSRSGTGGFSYEQYF. At the DNA level, the sequence is TGTGCCAGCAGTCGCTCCGGGACAGGGGGGTTCTCCTACGAGCAGTACTTC.